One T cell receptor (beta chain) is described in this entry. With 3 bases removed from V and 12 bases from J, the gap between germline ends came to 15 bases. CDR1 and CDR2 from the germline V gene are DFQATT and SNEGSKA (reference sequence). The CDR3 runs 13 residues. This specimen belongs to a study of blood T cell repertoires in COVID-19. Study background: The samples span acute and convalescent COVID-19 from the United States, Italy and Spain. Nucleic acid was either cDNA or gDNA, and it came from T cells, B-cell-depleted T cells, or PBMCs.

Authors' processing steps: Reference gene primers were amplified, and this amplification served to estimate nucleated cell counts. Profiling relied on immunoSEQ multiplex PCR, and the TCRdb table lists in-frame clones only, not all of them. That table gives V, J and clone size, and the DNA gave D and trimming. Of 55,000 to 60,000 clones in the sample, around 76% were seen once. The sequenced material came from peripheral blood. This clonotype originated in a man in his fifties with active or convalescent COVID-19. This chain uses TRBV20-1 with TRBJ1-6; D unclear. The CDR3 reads CSASPAPRRPLHF. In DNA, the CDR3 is TGCAGTGCTAGTCCCGCCCCGAGGAGACCCCTCCACTTT.